These T cell receptor beta chains were read from a single sample in a study of shared clonotypes between healthy human individuals. Here immunoSEQ multiplex PCR was the method, and the copy in TCRdb shows in-frame clones only, minus some. The repertoire consists of roughly 650,000 clones, with 90% to 97% occurring once and the leading ten covering less than 0.13%. The sample comprised naive CD8+ T cells sorted from blood. The receptors were gathered from a woman aged 25 to 39 in good health. Each CDR3 is given with its conserved first and last residue. D genes are given only for firm matches. Clone size is not always given. Where it is, it says once, few, many or a class for expanded clones.

size: -
J: TRBJ1-2
V: TRBV7-6
D: -
CDR3: CASSPAVSKGYGYTF

size: -
J: TRBJ1-2
V: TRBV27
D: -
CDR3: CASSLSLGIDYGYTF

size: once
J: TRBJ2-1
V: TRBV10-1
D: -
CDR3: CASSESTPSSYNEQFF

size: -
J: TRBJ2-2
V: TRBV5-1
D: TRBD1
CDR3: CASSSGQGGGELFF

size: -
J: TRBJ2-3
V: TRBV14
D: -
CDR3: CASSPPLTGVDTQYF

size: -
J: TRBJ2-7
V: TRBV28
D: TRBD2
CDR3: CASTLLAGASEQYF

size: once
J: TRBJ1-2
V: TRBV29-1
D: -
CDR3: CSVEDWTDGYTF

size: -
J: TRBJ2-7
V: TRBV9
D: -
CDR3: CASSVAGLSSYEQYF

size: -
J: TRBJ1-2
V: TRBV13
D: -
CDR3: CASSQGRDYGYTF

size: once
J: TRBJ2-3
V: TRBV7-2
D: TRBD2
CDR3: CASSFGGSRYF

size: -
J: TRBJ2-1
V: TRBV19
D: -
CDR3: CASSPSPSSEQFF

size: -
J: TRBJ2-7
V: TRBV28
D: TRBD2
CDR3: CASSYPPGTSYYEQYF

size: -
J: TRBJ2-3
V: TRBV7-8
D: TRBD2
CDR3: CASSPRLAGSTDTQYF

size: few
J: TRBJ1-2
V: TRBV28
D: -
CDR3: CASSFVPGGRDGYTF

size: -
J: TRBJ2-6
V: TRBV7-9
D: -
CDR3: CASSSPTEDSGANVLTF

size: -
J: TRBJ2-1
V: TRBV4-2
D: -
CDR3: CASSQGLLSNEQFF

size: -
J: TRBJ2-1
V: TRBV4-1
D: -
CDR3: CASSQDLGTYNEQFF

size: -
J: TRBJ1-2
V: TRBV28
D: TRBD1
CDR3: CASGPGTAYGYTF

size: once
J: TRBJ2-7
V: TRBV29-1
D: -
CDR3: CSVERNSYEQYF

size: -
J: TRBJ2-7
V: TRBV4-2
D: -
CDR3: CASSQELTYEQYF

size: -
J: TRBJ2-3
V: TRBV7-9
D: TRBD1
CDR3: CASSPPGGDTDTQYF

size: -
J: TRBJ2-7
V: TRBV10-3
D: -
CDR3: CATRGPSYEQYF

size: -
J: TRBJ1-6
V: TRBV7-9
D: -
CDR3: CASRPVGSYNSPLHF